These 8 T cell receptor beta chains were all obtained from the same sample, sequenced in a study of a mutant IDH1 vaccine in newly diagnosed glioma. The protocol was immunoSEQ multiplex PCR, while the TCRdb copy is restricted to in-frame clones and leaves out a portion. The table includes around 70,000 clones, about 87% detected once. Antigens of these TCRs are unknown. The time point was: week 35, safety follow-up. Mutant IDH1 20-mer peptide, at 300 ug, made up each vaccine dose, with topical imiquimod. The material was PBMCs, obtained from a glioma patient whose treatment included an IDH1 peptide vaccine. These receptors were collected from a man younger than 40 with glioma.

This clone was found a few times. V and J are TRBV6-1 and TRBJ2-2, with D unresolved. Trimming pared 3 bases from V and 0 bases from J, leaving 8 bases between. Germline V gene sequence: CDR1 MNHNS, CDR2 SASEGT. The CDR3 covers 15 residues. The CDR3 DNA reads as TGTGCCAGCAGTGAGGCGACGGCGAACACCGGGGAGCTGTTTTTT. The encoded protein is CASSEATANTGELFF.

This clone was seen a handful of times. This chain joins TRBV18 and TRBJ1-4; D possibly corresponds to TRBD1 (5 bases). The CDR3 has 15 amino acids. Trimming shortened V by 8 bases and J by 6 bases, and 19 bases separated the two germline ends. Germline V lookup: CDR1 KGHSH, CDR2 LQKENI. The CDR3 region has the DNA TGTGCCAGCCGCTGGTCGGGGCAGATAGATGAAAAACTGTTTTTT. It specifies CASRWSGQIDEKLFF.

CDR3 sequence (DNA): TGTGCCAGCAGCTTAGATAGCGGACCCTACAATGAGCAGTTCTTC. Amino acids: CASSLDSGPYNEQFF. The chain employs TRBV11-2 and TRBJ2-1; TRBD2 is a possible D gene (6 bases). The germline V gene has CDR1 SGHAT and CDR2 FQNNGV. The CDR3 spans 15 residues. V shed 0 bases and J shed 2 bases, with 8 bases lying between them.

This clone was seen once. This chain links TRBV5-1 with TRBJ2-1, with a possible D match to TRBD1 (5 bases). Trimming cost V 2 bases and J 0 bases, with 9 bases left between them. CDR3 size: 15 residues. Germline CDR1 and CDR2: SGHRS and YFSETQ. CDR3 amino acids: CASSLGEGSYNEQFF. The CDR3 DNA is TGCGCCAGCAGCTTAGGGGAAGGCTCCTACAATGAGCAGTTCTTC.

J is TRBJ2-6 and V is TRBV2, with a weak D call TRBD1 (6 bases). V dropped 4 bases and J dropped 2 bases, with 12 bases sitting between them. The CDR3 covers 16 residues. The germline CDR1 and CDR2 sequences are SNHLY and FYNNEI. In DNA, the CDR3 is TGTGCCAGCAGTGCAAGCGACAGGACTGGGGCCAACGTCCTGACTTTC. Translated: CASSASDRTGANVLTF.

The chain has TRBV9 and TRBJ2-2; tentative D call: TRBD2 (5 bases). The V gene lost 4 bases and the J gene lost 2 bases, with 15 bases spanning the gap. This CDR3 contains 16 residues. The germline V gene has CDR1 SGDLS and CDR2 YYNGEE. CDR3 nucleotide sequence: TGTGCCAGCAGCCCCCGGACGGACTCTAACACCGGGGAGCTGTTTTTT. Translated, it gives CASSPRTDSNTGELFF.

This chain joins TRBV2 and TRBJ1-5; tentative D call: TRBD1 (6 bases). Germline assignment: CDR1 SNHLY and CDR2 FYNNEI. The CDR3 is 13 residues long. Trimming shortened V by 5 bases and J by 4 bases, and 9 bases separated the two germline ends. CDR3 sequence reads: CASSQGGNQPQHF. The CDR3 bases are TGTGCCAGCAGTCAAGGGGGGAATCAGCCCCAGCATTTT.

This clone has more than one count but fewer than ten. The chain couples TRBV11-3 to TRBJ1-1, with D uncertain. The CDR3 is 13 residues long. Per germline, CDR1 SGHNT and CDR2 YENEEA. With 6 bases removed from V and 3 bases from J, the gap between germline ends came to 11 bases. The CDR3 DNA follows: TGTGCCAGCAGTCAACAGTGGGACACTGAAGCTTTCTTT. Translating gives CASSQQWDTEAFF.